The rows below give T cell receptor beta chains drawn from one sample of a study of T cell responses to AZD1222 COVID-19 vaccine. Clones were read by immunoSEQ multiplex PCR, and TCRdb kept only the in-frame ones, dropping some. The sample carries more than 85,000 clones, 70% to 90% recorded once. Sequenced here: peripheral blood, sampled on day 0 of AZD1222 vaccination. The receptor set was obtained from an adult in good health. Each CDR3 is given without its conserved first and last residue. Fields, in order: D gene, J gene, V gene, CDR3 protein. D genes are given only for firm matches.

D: -
J: TRBJ1-2
V: TRBV11-2
CDR3: ASSPVTQTYYGYT

D: -
J: TRBJ1-3
V: TRBV4-1
CDR3: ASSLMQSSGNTIY

D: TRBD1
J: TRBJ2-3
V: TRBV7-9
CDR3: ASSLAGTGSDTQY

D: TRBD1
J: TRBJ1-2
V: TRBV11-2
CDR3: ASSEGAYGYT

D: TRBD1
J: TRBJ2-5
V: TRBV15
CDR3: ATSTLQGALEETQY

D: -
J: TRBJ2-3
V: TRBV6-5
CDR3: ASSISTISTDTQY

D: -
J: TRBJ1-2
V: TRBV9
CDR3: ASSAFGADYGYT

D: -
J: TRBJ2-6
V: TRBV15
CDR3: ATSRDLDANLGANVLT

D: -
J: TRBJ1-3
V: TRBV4-1
CDR3: ASSLGGEGAGNTIY

D: -
J: TRBJ1-1
V: TRBV19
CDR3: ASAARVGTEAF

D: TRBD1
J: TRBJ1-4
V: TRBV7-2
CDR3: ASSSDRAINEKLF

D: TRBD1
J: TRBJ2-2
V: TRBV19
CDR3: ASSMGTGWGDTGELF

D: TRBD1
J: TRBJ2-2
V: TRBV5-1
CDR3: ASSLADRGRATGELF

D: TRBD2
J: TRBJ2-5
V: TRBV4-1
CDR3: ASSPGTSGARWTQY

D: TRBD1
J: TRBJ2-2
V: TRBV7-7
CDR3: ASSTGQGVWTGELF

D: -
J: TRBJ1-2
V: TRBV7-8
CDR3: ASSPQGYYGYT

D: -
J: TRBJ1-3
V: TRBV5-1
CDR3: ASSLDGRAGNTIY